The rows below give T cell receptor beta chains drawn from one sample of a study of T cells expressing NK-cell markers. TCRdb reanalyzed the 5' RACE reads and collapses them to one entry per CDR3 protein, without DNA. This specimen shows about 410,000 distinct CDR3 sequences; the ten leading clones hold around 10%. The specimen was blood T cells: a sorted CD56 or NKG2C T cell subset, CD4+ or CD8+ T cells, or bulk PBMC T cells (not recorded which). These receptors were taken from a woman aged 45-59 years in good health. Both conserved end residues are part of each CDR3.

CDR3	V	J
CASAPLQGRFGLMNTEAFF	TRBV6-6	TRBJ1-1
CATGWAGELFF	TRBV6-6	TRBJ2-2
CASSQATISNEQFF	TRBV4-1	TRBJ2-1
CASSLGQRANEQFF	TRBV7-9	TRBJ2-1
CASSGASNTEAFF	TRBV10-1	TRBJ1-1
CASSLDSLSYNEQFF	TRBV5-1	TRBJ2-1
CASRRQGSDEQFF	TRBV7-9	TRBJ2-1
CASSLGQITEAFF	TRBV5-6	TRBJ1-1
CAAGGEETQYF	TRBV10-3	TRBJ2-5
CASSIVGDGDNEQFF	TRBV19	TRBJ2-1
CASSAEYSGNTIYF	TRBV12-3/TRBV12-4	TRBJ1-3
CASSDQGFEAFF	TRBV12-3/TRBV12-4	TRBJ1-1
CASSRAGVGFYGEQFF	TRBV3-1	TRBJ2-1
CASSQDPGESNQPQHF	TRBV4-1	TRBJ1-5
CASSWRQGESIQYF	TRBV7-8	TRBJ2-4
CATSREPGSIGYTF	TRBV15	TRBJ1-2
CASSHLLGASGEETQYF	TRBV14	TRBJ2-5